These 28 T cell receptor beta chains came from one sample sequenced in a study of blood T cells in healthy people across ages. The second PCR ran roughly 6 to 11 cycles with a sample-barcoded 5' primer and J-beta primers. TCRdb used MiXCR to reprocess the 5' RACE reads, holding one entry per CDR3 protein. The table has just under 750,000 distinct CDR3 sequences, approximately 22% seen once. Material: blood. All receptors derive from a man between 65 and 85 years old in good health.

This clonotype turned up a few times. J is TRBJ2-7 and V is TRBV11-2; the D is unclear. Trimming took off 4 bases at V and 0 bases at J, with 10 bases between the two ends. The CDR3 has 14 amino acids. Germline CDR1 reads SGHAT; CDR2 reads FQNNGV. Written as DNA, the CDR3 is TGTGCCAGCAGCTCGCCTGTCCTCTCCTACGAGCAGTACTTC. This encodes CASSSPVLSYEQYF.

This clonotype was seen only a few times. The chain couples TRBV5-1 to TRBJ1-2; D unresolved. The CDR3 contains 16 residues. V lost 5 bases and J 4 bases, leaving 21 bases between the germline ends. CDR1 is SGHRS and CDR2 is YFSETQ in the germline V gene. The CDR3 region is CASRLGGYGGFYGYTF. The CDR3 DNA is TGCGCCAGCAGACTTGGAGGTTATGGAGGGTTCTATGGCTACACCTTC.

There are a few counts of this clonotype. CDR3 in DNA: TGTGCCACCAGTGATCGGGGACAGGGGTTAAATCAGCCCCAGCATTTT. Encoded protein: CATSDRGQGLNQPQHF. The V and J genes are TRBV24-1 and TRBJ1-5, with TRBD1 identical over 10 bases. Germline CDR1 KGHDR, CDR2 SFDVKD. The CDR3 consists of 16 residues. J lost 4 bases, V lost 3 bases, and 5 bases had no gene match.

This clonotype was observed a single time. This sequence joins TRBV11-1 and TRBJ2-5, with a possible D match to TRBD1 (5 bases). The assigned J gene may be wrong: the sequence end matches TRBJ2-7 better. Looked up from germline, CDR1 is SGHAT and CDR2 is FQDESV (reference sequence). This CDR3 region has 16 residues. Here the CDR3 reads CASSLMSGRRSYEQYF. The CDR3 nucleotides are TGTGCCAGCAGCTTAATGTCAGGGCGACGATCCTACGAGCAGTACTTC.

This chain joins TRBV7-9 and TRBJ2-1; 7 nucleotides match TRBD2. The DNA end is more similar to TRBJ2-5, so the J call may be wrong. Germline loops: CDR1 SEHNR, CDR2 FQNEAQ (reference sequence). The CDR3 extends over 13 amino acids. CDR3 DNA: TGTGCCAGCAGTCAGAGCGGGGACGAGACCCAGTACTTC. Protein sequence: CASSQSGDETQYF.

This clonotype was detected many times. V gene TRBV27 combines with J gene TRBJ2-7, with D possibly being TRBD1 (6 bases). V dropped 4 bases and J dropped 3 bases, with 13 bases sitting between them. Germline V gene sequence: CDR1 MNHEY, CDR2 SMNVEV (reference sequence). The CDR3 sequence is 14 residues long. The CDR3 DNA reads as TGTGCCAGCAGTTCCTTAGGACAGAACTACGAGCAGTACTTC. It encodes CASSSLGQNYEQYF.

This clonotype came up a few times. The rearrangement links TRBV3-1 to TRBJ2-7; 13 bases are a match to TRBD2. CDR1 is LGHDT and CDR2 is YNNKEL in the germline V gene (reference sequence). The J segment lost 4 bases and the V segment lost 3 bases, leaving 6 bases of the junction unmatched. CDR3 length: 16 amino acids. CDR3 protein: CASSQGLAGNNYEQYF. CDR3 bases: TGTGCCAGCAGCCAGGGACTAGCGGGGAACAATTACGAGCAGTACTTC.

V gene TRBV18 combines with J gene TRBJ1-1, with D possibly being TRBD1 (6 bases). V dropped 2 bases and J dropped 1 base, with 20 bases sitting between them. Germline lookup yields CDR1 KGHSH and CDR2 LQKENI. This CDR3 comprises 18 residues. The CDR3: CASSPLGAGERWNTEAFF. The CDR3 region has the DNA TGTGCCAGCTCACCATTAGGGGCAGGGGAAAGGTGGAACACTGAAGCTTTCTTT.

The sample holds a few counts of this clonotype. The V and J genes are TRBV24-1 and TRBJ2-1; D not resolved. CDR1 is KGHDR, CDR2 SFDVKD, per germline. The V end lost 7 bases, the J end lost 6 bases, and 18 bases lay between the germline ends. The CDR3 is made up of 15 amino acids. The CDR3 DNA follows: TGTGCCACCAGCGCCCGGAATGTGGTAATCAATGAGCAGTTCTTC. Amino acid sequence: CATSARNVVINEQFF.

The chain joins TRBV29-1 to TRBJ2-5, with 7 nucleotides matching TRBD1. The germline CDR1 and CDR2 sequences are SQVTM and ANQGSEA. The J segment lost 4 bases and the V segment lost 2 bases, leaving 4 bases of the junction unmatched. The length of the CDR3 is 13 residues. CDR3 bases: TGCAGCGTTGAACAGGGGGTGGGAGAGACCCAGTACTTC. It yields the protein CSVEQGVGETQYF.

A few counts support this clonotype. The chain combines TRBV7-9 with TRBJ2-1; D perhaps matches TRBD2 (5 bases). The CDR3 runs 15 residues. With 3 bases removed from V and 6 bases from J, the gap between germline ends came to 15 bases. In germline, CDR1 is SEHNR, CDR2 FQNEAQ (reference sequence). CDR3 sequence reads: CASSLGSGVRNEQFF. CDR3 sequence (DNA): TGTGCCAGCAGCTTGGGGTCCGGGGTACGCAATGAGCAGTTCTTC.

This clonotype has just a few counts. A junction end diverges from the germline sequence, so it may reflect a read error. The chain has TRBV10-3 and TRBJ2-1; 8 bases match TRBD1. CDR3 length: 13 residues. Germline values: CDR1 ENHRY, CDR2 SYGVKD. CDR3 protein: CAISDSDRDEQFF. CDR3 sequence (DNA): TGTGCCATCAGTGACTCGGACAGGGATGAGCAGTTCTTT.

In its sample, this clonotype was seen a few times. The DNA for the CDR3 is TGTGCCAGCAGGGGGGGACTAGTCCGCTTGGATGAGCAGTTCTTC. As protein: CASRGGLVRLDEQFF. This chain connects TRBV12-3 or TRBV12-4 to TRBJ2-1, with 8 nucleotides matching TRBD2. Trimming cost V 6 bases and J 8 bases; bases outside gene matches: 12. The CDR3 covers 15 residues.

This clonotype was detected only a few times. This chain connects TRBV27 to TRBJ2-7; 9 nucleotides match TRBD1. The CDR3 runs to 14 residues. V was clipped by 5 bases and J by 6 bases; unmatched bases: 8. Germline CDR1 MNHEY, CDR2 SMNVEV (reference sequence). The CDR3 coding sequence is TGTGCCAGCAGTGTCCGGGACAGGGAGCGCGAGCAGTACTTC. Translated: CASSVRDREREQYF.

In regard to this clonotype: At one boundary the junction diverges from the germline segment, which might be a read error. The chain is built from TRBV6-5 and TRBJ1-4, with a tentative D call TRBD1 (6 bases). CDR1 MNHEY and CDR2 SVGAGI come from the germline V gene. This CDR3 region has 14 residues. The CDR3: CASSPDRHFEKLLF. CDR3 DNA sequence: TGTGCCAGCAGTCCCGACAGGCATTTTGAAAAACTGCTTTTT.

There are a few counts of this clonotype. CDR3 DNA sequence: TGTGCCAGCAGTAGTTTTAGCACAGATACGCAGCATTTT. Translating it yields CASSSFSTDTQHF. The chain combines TRBV27 with TRBJ2-3; D is unresolved. TRBJ1-5 explains the end of the DNA better; the J call may be wrong. The length of the CDR3 is 13 residues. Per the germline V gene, CDR1 is MNHEY and CDR2 is SMNVEV (reference sequence).

The J gene is TRBJ1-3, the V gene TRBV20-1, with D unclear. V was pared by 3 bases and J by 3 bases, with 9 bases between. Germline CDR1 is DFQATT and CDR2 is SNEGSKA (reference sequence). This CDR3 contains 13 residues. The CDR3 reads CSASRIFGNTIYF. The CDR3 DNA reads TGCAGTGCTAGTAGGATTTTTGGAAACACCATATATTTT.

J is TRBJ2-1 and V is TRBV10-3; D is ambiguous. The J call may be mistaken, given a closer DNA end match to TRBJ2-7. CDR3 length: 12 residues. Germline V gives CDR1 ENHRY, CDR2 SYGVKD. CDR3 protein: CAISESLYEQYF. For the CDR3, the DNA is TGTGCCATCAGTGAGTCACTCTACGAGCAGTACTTC.

This sequence joins TRBV24-1 and TRBJ1-5; no reliable D call. The V end lost 0 bases, the J end lost 4 bases, and 6 bases lay between the germline ends. Germline V CDR1 and CDR2: KGHDR, SFDVKD. The CDR3 runs 14 residues. The CDR3 nucleotides are TGTGCCACCAGTGATTTGTGGGAGAATCAGCCCCAGCATTTT. Translating gives CATSDLWENQPQHF.

The rearrangement joins TRBV27 to TRBJ1-2; 8 bases fit TRBD1. CDR3 length: 11 residues. Per germline, CDR1 MNHEY and CDR2 SMNVEV (reference sequence). The V segment lost 10 bases and the J segment 6 bases; nucleotides outside the gene matches: 4. CDR3 region: CATRTGHGYTF. The CDR3 nucleotides read TGTGCCACACGGACAGGGCATGGCTACACCTTC.

This chain uses TRBV2 with TRBJ1-1, with 7 bases lining up with TRBD1. Looked up from germline, CDR1 is SNHLY and CDR2 is FYNNEI. The CDR3 contains 13 residues. With V trimmed by 3 bases and J by 10 bases, 8 bases remained unmatched. The DNA of the CDR3 is TGTGCCAGCAGTGATGAGACAGGGTTCGGAGCTTTCTTT. Amino acids: CASSDETGFGAFF. Together with reference TRBV2 and TRBJ1-1, the CDR3 gives the full variable domain: EPEVTQTPSHQVTQMGQEVILRCVPISNHLYFYWYRQILGQKVEFLVSFYNNEISEKSEIFDDQFSVERPDGSNFTLKIRSTKLEDSAMYFCASSDETGFGAFFGQGTRLTVV.

Only one count was recorded for this clonotype. The gene calls are TRBV13 and TRBJ1-6; no clear D. V was clipped by 6 bases and J by 7 bases, with 13 bases between them. Per germline, CDR1 PRHDT and CDR2 FYEKMQ (reference sequence). CDR3 length: 14 amino acids. CDR3 in amino acids: CASSIQLANSPLHF. CDR3 DNA: TGTGCCAGCAGTATACAGCTAGCCAATTCACCCCTCCACTTT.

Points on this clonotype: A much larger clone lies a single base off, so this may be a read error. This chain connects TRBV2 to TRBJ2-5; D unclear. The V end was cut by 4 bases, the J end by 4 bases, with 1 base between. The CDR3 length is 10 residues. The germline gives CDR1 SNHLY, CDR2 FYNNEI. CDR3 DNA sequence: TGTGCCAGCAGTGTAGAGACCCAGTACTTC. Translation: CASSVETQYF.

The V gene is TRBV20-1, the J gene TRBJ1-2, with D hard to call. V was clipped by 1 base and J by 7 bases, with 13 bases between them. Germline V gene lookup returns CDR1 DFQATT and CDR2 SNEGSKA (reference sequence). The CDR3 length is 13 residues. The CDR3 region is CSARVADAGGYTF. The CDR3 DNA reads as TGCAGTGCTAGAGTAGCGGATGCGGGTGGCTACACCTTC.

The V gene is TRBV6-1, the J gene TRBJ2-1, with 9 bases matching TRBD2. Germline CDR1 MNHNS, CDR2 SASEGT. V lost 3 bases, J lost 12 bases, and 9 bases stayed unmatched. The CDR3 spans 14 residues. This CDR3 is CASSDRTSDPWQFF. CDR3 in DNA: TGTGCCAGCAGTGACAGGACTAGCGACCCTTGGCAGTTCTTC.

The V call is TRBV20-1, the J call TRBJ2-7, with D hard to call. The CDR3 is 12 amino acids. V lost 5 bases and J 3 bases, leaving 11 bases between the germline ends. Germline V CDR1 and CDR2: DFQATT, SNEGSKA (reference sequence). The CDR3 region has the DNA TGCAGTGCTCCCGACGGAATCTACGAGCAGTACTTC. Encoded protein: CSAPDGIYEQYF.

In its sample, this clonotype was seen many times. The rearrangement uses TRBV7-6 and TRBJ2-3; tentative D call: TRBD2 (6 bases). Germline V gene sequence: CDR1 SGHVS, CDR2 FNYEAQ. The CDR3 loop spans 14 amino acids. V shed 3 bases and J shed 2 bases, with 9 bases lying between them. The CDR3: CASSLGGATDTQYF. For the CDR3, the DNA is TGTGCCAGCAGCTTGGGCGGGGCCACAGATACGCAGTATTTT.

The chain recombines TRBV2 with TRBJ1-4; the D is unclear. Germline assignment: CDR1 SNHLY and CDR2 FYNNEI. The CDR3 is made up of 16 amino acids. V gave up 6 bases and J gave up 2 bases, with 16 bases separating them. The CDR3 DNA reads TGTGCCAGCAGGATAGGACGGACCCCTACTAATGAAAAACTGTTTTTT. This translates into CASRIGRTPTNEKLFF.